This TCR beta chain was sequenced during a study of early T cells in non-severe SARS-CoV-2 infection. Unique molecular identifiers were added to individual cDNA molecules. Each CDR3 protein is one row after TCRdb ran MiXCR on the 5' RACE reads. The sample records 45,000 to 60,000 distinct CDR3 sequences, more than 9% being singletons. This CDR3 spans 13 amino acids. Germline V gene sequence: CDR1 KGHSH, CDR2 LQKENI. The germline V and J ends were trimmed by 0 bases and 1 base, with 3 bases remaining between them. General observations from the study: Sequences matched to VDJdb favored anti-spike CD8 responses, while private and CD4 specificities were missed.

With respect to this clonotype: Its antigen is not identified.

V gene TRBV18 combines with J gene TRBJ2-5; D gene uncertain. The specimen sequenced was whole blood. This TCR came from an adult who was a healthcare worker with PCR-confirmed SARS-CoV-2 infection or an uninfected control (not recorded which). The CDR3 is CASSPPPQETQYF. The CDR3 DNA is TGTGCCAGCTCACCACCCCCCCAAGAGACCCAGTACTTC.